The 7 T cell receptor beta chains given below trace back to one sample, sequenced in a study of blood T cell repertoires in COVID-19. Clones were sequenced by immunoSEQ multiplex PCR, and TCRdb holds only the in-frame ones, with some missing. This sample carries 39,000 or so clones, roughly nine tenths of them seen once, and the ten largest clones take 2% to 2.5%. What was sequenced was peripheral blood. These receptors were collected from a man aged 50 to 59 with active COVID-19.

This clone has just one count. V usage is TRBV2 and J usage is TRBJ1-5; weak D call: TRBD1 (6 bases). V was pared by 6 bases and J by 4 bases, with 10 bases between. The CDR3 length is 13 residues. Germline CDR1 is SNHLY and CDR2 is FYNNEI. The CDR3 reads CASRGQGNQPQHF. Written as DNA, the CDR3 is TGTGCCAGCAGGGGGCAGGGGAATCAGCCCCAGCATTTT.

This sequence joins TRBV30 and TRBJ2-7; 8 nucleotides agree with TRBD2. Germline CDR1 and CDR2: GTSNPN and SVGIG (reference sequence). Unmatched junction bases numbered 5, after V lost 0 bases and J lost 1 base. This CDR3 region has 15 residues. The CDR3 nucleotides are TGTGCCTGGAGTGTCAAGCGGGGGCCTTCCTACGAGCAGTACTTC. Translated: CAWSVKRGPSYEQYF.

The rearrangement links TRBV7-2 to TRBJ1-6; 8 nucleotides line up with TRBD1. There are 16 residues in the CDR3. With V trimmed by 5 bases and J by 4 bases, 7 bases remained unmatched. Germline V gene data show CDR1 as SGHTA and CDR2 as FQGNSA. CDR3 loop: CASSPGTGLYNSPLHF. The DNA for the CDR3 is TGTGCCAGCAGCCCCGGGACAGGTCTTTATAATTCACCCCTCCACTTT.

V gene TRBV5-1 combines with J gene TRBJ2-5, with 8 bases aligning to TRBD2. The CDR3 consists of 13 residues. The germline CDR1 and CDR2 sequences are SGHRS and YFSETQ. The V and J ends lost 3 bases and 7 bases, in that order; junction bases with no gene match: 5. The DNA for the CDR3 is TGCGCCAGCAGCTCCCGGGAGGGCGGGACCCAGTACTTC. It encodes CASSSREGGTQYF.

The V and J genes are TRBV4-2 and TRBJ1-1, with a tentative D call TRBD1 (6 bases). Germline V lookup: CDR1 LGHNA, CDR2 YNFKEQ. V was trimmed by 1 base and J by 7 bases, leaving 16 bases between them. The CDR3 contains 15 residues. In DNA, the CDR3 is TGTGCCAGCAGCCAAGTCGGGACATCACCGGTTGAAGCTTTCTTT. Residues: CASSQVGTSPVEAFF.

This clone was observed a single time. The V and J genes are TRBV27 and TRBJ2-1; D may be TRBD2 (5 bases). The germline V gene has CDR1 MNHEY and CDR2 SMNVEV (reference sequence). V lost 6 bases, J lost 5 bases, and 8 bases lay in between. The length of the CDR3 is 12 residues. CDR3 loop: CASSPSNNEQFF. Written as DNA, the CDR3 is TGTGCCAGCAGCCCTAGCAACAATGAGCAGTTCTTC.

The chain uses TRBV5-6 and TRBJ2-2, with D perhaps TRBD2 (7 bases). This CDR3 has 15 amino acids. Germline CDR1 is SGHDT and CDR2 is YYEEEE. V was pared by 4 bases and J by 1 base, with 11 bases between. CDR3 sequence (DNA): TGTGCCAGCAGCGACGGGGGGCTGAACACCGGGGAGCTGTTTTTT. Translating it yields CASSDGGLNTGELFF.